This TCR beta chain was observed in a study of patients and donors after allogeneic stem cell transplantation. TCRdb re-derived calls from the RT-PCR reads in MiXCR, one entry per CDR3 protein. In the table there are about a million distinct CDR3 sequences, roughly 18% of which are singletons. The CDR3 loop spans 14 amino acids. Germline V lookup: CDR1 ENHRY, CDR2 SYGVKD. V trimming: 3 bases; J trimming: 7 bases; junction bases outside the gene matches: 5. This chain joins TRBV10-3 and TRBJ1-2; TRBD1 agrees at 10 bases. The clonotype was recovered from a human donor who was either an allogeneic HSCT recipient or a stem cell or donor lymphocyte infusion donor (not recorded which). It is not recorded whose cells these are; they may come from a transplant donor. The source material was blood, either unsorted or a sorted T cell fraction (not recorded which). The CDR3 DNA reads TGTGCCATCAGTGACCCCCGGACAGGGGGTGGCTACACCTTC. This sequence encodes CAISDPRTGGGYTF.